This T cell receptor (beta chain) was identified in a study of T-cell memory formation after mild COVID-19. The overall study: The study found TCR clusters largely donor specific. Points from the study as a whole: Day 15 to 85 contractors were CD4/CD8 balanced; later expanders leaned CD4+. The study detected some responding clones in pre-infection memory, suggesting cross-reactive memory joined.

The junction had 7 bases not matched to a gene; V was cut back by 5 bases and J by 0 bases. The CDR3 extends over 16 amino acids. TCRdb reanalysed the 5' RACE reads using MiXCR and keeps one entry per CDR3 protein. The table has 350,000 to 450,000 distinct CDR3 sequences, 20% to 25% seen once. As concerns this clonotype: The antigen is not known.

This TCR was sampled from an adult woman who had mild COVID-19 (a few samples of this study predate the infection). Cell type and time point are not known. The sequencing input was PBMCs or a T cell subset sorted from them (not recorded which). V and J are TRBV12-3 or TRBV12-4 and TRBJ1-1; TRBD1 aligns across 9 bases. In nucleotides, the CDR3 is TGTGCCAGCAGTCCAATTCGACAGGGGGTGAACACTGAAGCTTTCTTT. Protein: CASSPIRQGVNTEAFF.